This T cell receptor (beta chain) came from a study of T cells expressing NK-cell markers. TCRdb reanalyzed the 5' RACE reads, giving one entry per CDR3 protein sequence and no DNA. The sample includes some 410,000 distinct CDR3 sequences. Germline V lookup: CDR1 SGHTA, CDR2 FQGNSA. The CDR3 has 12 amino acids. V usage is TRBV7-2 and J usage is TRBJ2-1; TCRdb's D call, TRBD1, is unchecked because there is no DNA. The TCR originated in a woman aged 18-70 years in good health. The sequenced material came from blood T cells: a sorted CD56 or NKG2C T cell subset, CD4+ or CD8+ T cells, or bulk PBMC T cells (not recorded which). CDR3: CASRRGIHEQFF.